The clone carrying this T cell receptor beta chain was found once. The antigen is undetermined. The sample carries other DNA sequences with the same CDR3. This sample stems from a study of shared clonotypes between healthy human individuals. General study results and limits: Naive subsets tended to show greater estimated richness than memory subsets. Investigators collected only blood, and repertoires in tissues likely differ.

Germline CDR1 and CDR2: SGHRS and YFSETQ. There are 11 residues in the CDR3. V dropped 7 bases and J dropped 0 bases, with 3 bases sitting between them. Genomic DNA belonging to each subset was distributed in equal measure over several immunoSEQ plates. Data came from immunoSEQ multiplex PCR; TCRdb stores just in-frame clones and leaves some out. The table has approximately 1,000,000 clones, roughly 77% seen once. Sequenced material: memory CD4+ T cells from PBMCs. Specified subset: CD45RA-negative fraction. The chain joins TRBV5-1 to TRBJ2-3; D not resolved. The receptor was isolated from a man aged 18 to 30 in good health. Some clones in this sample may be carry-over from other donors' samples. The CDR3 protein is CASRSTDTQYF. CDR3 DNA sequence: TGCGCCAGCCGAAGCACAGATACGCAGTATTTT.